Shown below are 20 T cell receptor beta chains from a single sample sequenced in a study of graft-versus-host responses after intestinal transplantation. Produced via immunoSEQ multiplex PCR; TCRdb's table is partial and in-frame only. This sample has over 7,000 clones, with over 65% found just once. Intraepithelial and lamina propria lymphocytes were isolated from graft specimens. The source was ileum tissue, collected about 490 days after intestinal transplant. The receptors shown here come from a human patient who received an intestinal transplant, so some T cells may come from the graft donor.

The chain links TRBV6-5 to TRBJ2-4; possibly TRBD1 for D (6 bases). Trimming cost V 0 bases and J 6 bases, with 12 bases left between them. Germline V gives CDR1 MNHEY, CDR2 SVGAGI. The CDR3 has 15 amino acids. The CDR3 sequence: CASSYSTGKLNIQYF. DNA for the CDR3: TGTGCCAGCAGTTACTCGACAGGCAAGCTAAACATTCAGTACTTC.

On this clone: This CDR3 is also generated by other DNA sequences in the sample. V usage is TRBV6-1 and J usage is TRBJ2-2; 11 positions match TRBD1. From germline, CDR1 is MNHNS and CDR2 SASEGT. With V trimmed by 4 bases and J by 4 bases, 11 bases remained unmatched. The CDR3 loop spans 18 amino acids. The CDR3 DNA is TGTGCCAGCAGTGCACGGGACAGGGGGTGGGTGGGCACCGGGGAGCTGTTTTTT. Residues: CASSARDRGWVGTGELFF.

The chain employs TRBV5-4 and TRBJ2-7; D unclear. Germline V gene data show CDR1 as SGHNT and CDR2 as YYREEE (reference sequence). The CDR3 sequence is 13 residues long. V was clipped by 1 base and J by 0 bases, with 5 bases between them. DNA of the CDR3: TGTGCCAGCAGCTTGTCGGCCTCCTACGAGCAGTACTTC. Residues: CASSLSASYEQYF.

This chain links TRBV30 with TRBJ1-1; unclear D gene. The CDR3 loop spans 13 amino acids. V gave up 4 bases and J gave up 4 bases, with 13 bases separating them. CDR1 is GTSNPN, CDR2 SVGIG, per germline (reference sequence). DNA of the CDR3: TGTGCCTGGAAATTTAATGGTATCACTGAAGCTTTCTTT. This translates into CAWKFNGITEAFF.

This rearrangement joins TRBV5-5 to TRBJ2-1, with D perhaps TRBD1 (5 bases). The CDR3 contains 13 residues. Trimming removed 1 base from V and 7 bases from J, with 9 bases in between. Germline loops: CDR1 SGHKS, CDR2 YYEKEE (reference sequence). In nucleotides, the CDR3 is TGTGCCAGCAGCTTGCAGGGTAGAAATGAGCAGTTCTTC. It translates to CASSLQGRNEQFF. The full variable domain, with the rest looked up from reference TRBV5-5 and TRBJ2-1, is DAGVTQSPTHLIKTRGQQVTLRCSPISGHKSVSWYQQVLGQGPQFIFQYYEKEERGRGNFPDRFSARQFPNYSSELNVNALLLGDSALYLCASSLQGRNEQFFGPGTRLTVL.

The chain uses TRBV11-2 and TRBJ2-1; 7 bases map to TRBD2. Germline V gene sequence: CDR1 SGHAT, CDR2 FQNNGV. V lost 11 bases, J lost 3 bases, and 7 bases stayed unmatched. The CDR3 is made up of 13 amino acids. The CDR3 here is CAGGGVNYNEQFF. CDR3 nucleotide sequence: TGTGCCGGGGGGGGAGTTAACTACAATGAGCAGTTCTTC.

The V call is TRBV7-9, the J call TRBJ1-5; D is possibly TRBD1 (5 bases). Looked up from germline, CDR1 is SEHNR and CDR2 is FQNEAQ (reference sequence). CDR3 length equals 14 residues. Deletions cut 4 bases from V and 3 bases from J, with 10 bases between. The CDR3 spells CASSSGTDNQPQHF. CDR3 nucleotides: TGTGCCAGCAGCTCCGGGACTGACAATCAGCCCCAGCATTTT. The entire variable domain, with the rest obtained from reference TRBV7-9 and TRBJ1-5, is as follows: DTGVSQNPRHKITKRGQNVTFRCDPISEHNRLYWYRQTLGQGPEFLTYFQNEAQLEKSRLLSDRFSAERPKGSFSTLEIQRTEQGDSAMYLCASSSGTDNQPQHFGDGTRLSIL.

The chain combines TRBV4-1 with TRBJ2-4; TRBD1 might be the D (5 bases). The germline V gene encodes CDR1 MGHRA and CDR2 YSYEKL. The CDR3 has 18 amino acids. Trimming removed 4 bases from V and 0 bases from J, with 19 bases in between. CDR3 sequence reads: CASSLSGQGNLAKNIQYF. CDR3 DNA sequence: TGCGCCAGCAGCCTTTCTGGGCAGGGTAACTTAGCCAAAAACATTCAGTACTTC.

The chain links TRBV19 to TRBJ2-3; D may be TRBD2 (6 bases). CDR1 and CDR2 from the germline V gene are LNHDA and SQIVND (reference sequence). V lost 5 bases, J lost 6 bases, and 15 bases lay in between. The CDR3 is made up of 14 amino acids. As DNA, the CDR3 is TGTGCCAGTAGTTGGCGGGGCGGACCGGATACGCAGTATTTT. It codes for CASSWRGGPDTQYF.

The chain recombines TRBV25-1 with TRBJ2-1; tentative D call: TRBD1 (5 bases). CDR1 and CDR2 (germline): MGHDK, SYGVNS. The CDR3 contains 12 residues. Trimming stripped 5 bases from V and 3 bases from J, with 5 bases between. Here the CDR3 DNA reads TGTGCCAGCAGTAGGGGCTACAATGAGCAGTTCTTC. Its translation is CASSRGYNEQFF.

The genes are TRBV5-1 and TRBJ2-1; either TRBD1 or TRBD2 may supply D (5 bases each). The length of the CDR3 is 14 residues. V dropped 5 bases and J dropped 7 bases, with 16 bases sitting between them. In germline, CDR1 is SGHRS, CDR2 YFSETQ. The CDR3 loop is CASSEGRAINEQFF. The CDR3 DNA reads as TGCGCCAGCAGTGAGGGACGGGCCATTAATGAGCAGTTCTTC. The whole variable domain, filled in from reference TRBV5-1 and TRBJ2-1, reads KAGVTQTPRYLIKTRGQQVTLSCSPISGHRSVSWYQQTPGQGLQFLFEYFSETQRNKGNFPGRFSGRQFSNSRSEMNVSTLELGDSALYLCASSEGRAINEQFFGPGTRLTVL.

The rearrangement links TRBV4-1 to TRBJ1-5; 7 bases are shared with TRBD1. Germline-derived CDR1 and CDR2 are MGHRA and YSYEKL. The V gene end was trimmed by 0 bases and the J gene end by 6 bases; junction bases not matched to a gene: 11. The CDR3 has 17 residues. The CDR3 protein is CASSQDLKGARGQPQHF. In nucleotides, the CDR3 is TGCGCCAGCAGCCAAGATCTGAAGGGGGCCAGGGGTCAGCCCCAGCATTTT.

V is TRBV6-5 and J is TRBJ1-5; TRBD1 agrees at 8 bases. The V segment lost 6 bases and the J segment 6 bases; nucleotides outside the gene matches: 4. CDR3 length: 13 amino acids. The germline V gene has CDR1 MNHEY and CDR2 SVGAGI. The CDR3 is CASRTGEGQPQHF. CDR3 bases: TGTGCCAGCAGGACAGGGGAGGGTCAGCCCCAGCATTTT.

This clone was counted a single time. CDR3: CASSLGGGAEQYF. The CDR3 DNA reads as TGTGCCAGCAGCTTAGGGGGCGGGGCCGAGCAGTACTTC. The V gene is TRBV11-3, the J gene TRBJ2-7, with D tentatively TRBD2 (6 bases). CDR3 length: 13 residues. V was trimmed by 1 base and J by 6 bases, leaving 10 bases between them. Germline CDR1 and CDR2: SGHNT and YENEEA.

The gene calls are TRBV5-8 and TRBJ2-7, with a weak D call TRBD2 (6 bases). The length of the CDR3 is 14 residues. Looked up from germline, CDR1 is SGHTS and CDR2 is YDEGEE. Between the trimmed V and J ends, which lost 4 bases and 2 bases, there was a span of 13 bases. CDR3 DNA sequence: TGTGCCAGCAGCCAAGCGCGGGAACCCTACGAGCAGTACTTC. Residues: CASSQAREPYEQYF. Variable domain in full (rest from reference TRBV5-8 and TRBJ2-7): EAGVTQSPTHLIKTRGQQATLRCSPISGHTSVYWYQQALGLGLQFLLWYDEGEERNRGNFPPRFSGRQFPNYSSELNVNALELEDSALYLCASSQAREPYEQYFGPGTRLTVT.

V and J are TRBV30 and TRBJ2-7, with a possible D match to TRBD2 (5 bases). V was cut by 7 bases and J by 3 bases, with 19 bases left in between. This CDR3 is built from 14 residues. Germline loops: CDR1 GTSNPN, CDR2 SVGIG (reference sequence). The CDR3 loop is CASAGGARDYEQYF. The CDR3 nucleotides are TGTGCCTCCGCCGGCGGAGCACGGGACTACGAGCAGTACTTC.

This clone is deemed large (0.1 to 1%). V gene TRBV5-6 combines with J gene TRBJ2-7; D gene unclear. Trimming left V 2 bases short and J 1 base short, with 4 bases between. Germline V CDR1 and CDR2: SGHDT, YYEEEE. The CDR3 has 12 residues. The CDR3 coding sequence is TGTGCCAGCAGCTTCCTTTCCTACGAGCAGTACTTC. This translates into CASSFLSYEQYF.

The chain uses TRBV11-2 and TRBJ2-5; no clear D. Germline loops: CDR1 SGHAT, CDR2 FQNNGV. CDR3 size: 12 residues. V lost 5 bases to trimming and J lost 9 bases, with 13 bases between them. CDR3 amino acids: CASSPLAVAQYF. For the CDR3, the DNA is TGTGCCAGCAGCCCCCTGGCAGTGGCCCAGTACTTC.

This rearrangement joins TRBV7-2 to TRBJ2-1, with D perhaps TRBD2 (7 bases). V was cut by 8 bases and J by 2 bases, with 13 bases left in between. The CDR3 extends over 14 amino acids. Per the germline V gene, CDR1 is SGHTA and CDR2 is FQGNSA. The CDR3: CASRRGGPYNEQFF. The CDR3 coding sequence is TGTGCCAGCCGAAGGGGGGGGCCCTACAATGAGCAGTTCTTC.

The chain is built from TRBV7-9 and TRBJ2-2; no clear D. V lost 0 bases and J lost 5, with 13 bases in between. The CDR3 length is 16 residues. Per germline, CDR1 SEHNR and CDR2 FQNEAQ (reference sequence). The CDR3 DNA sequence: TGTGCCAGCAGCTTAGCGGCAGGTGATAATACCGGGGAGCTGTTTTTT. It translates to CASSLAAGDNTGELFF.